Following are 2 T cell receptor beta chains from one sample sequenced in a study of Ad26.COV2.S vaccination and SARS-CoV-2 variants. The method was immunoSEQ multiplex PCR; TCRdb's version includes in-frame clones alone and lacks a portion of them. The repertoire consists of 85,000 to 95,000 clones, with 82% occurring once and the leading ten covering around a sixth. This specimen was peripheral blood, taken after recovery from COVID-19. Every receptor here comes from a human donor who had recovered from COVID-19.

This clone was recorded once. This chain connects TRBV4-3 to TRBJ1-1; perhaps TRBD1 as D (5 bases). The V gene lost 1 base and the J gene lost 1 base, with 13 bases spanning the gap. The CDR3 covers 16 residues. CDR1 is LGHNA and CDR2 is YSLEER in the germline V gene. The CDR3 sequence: CASSQGGAGWNTEAFF. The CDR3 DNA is TGCGCCAGCAGCCAAGGGGGCGCGGGTTGGAACACTGAAGCTTTCTTT.

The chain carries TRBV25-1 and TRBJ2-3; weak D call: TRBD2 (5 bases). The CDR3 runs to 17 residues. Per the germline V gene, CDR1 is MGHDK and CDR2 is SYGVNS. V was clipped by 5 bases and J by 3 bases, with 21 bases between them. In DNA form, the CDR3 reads TGTGCCAGCAGTCACTCGAGGGCTAGTGAGCCGACAGATACGCAGTATTTT. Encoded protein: CASSHSRASEPTDTQYF.